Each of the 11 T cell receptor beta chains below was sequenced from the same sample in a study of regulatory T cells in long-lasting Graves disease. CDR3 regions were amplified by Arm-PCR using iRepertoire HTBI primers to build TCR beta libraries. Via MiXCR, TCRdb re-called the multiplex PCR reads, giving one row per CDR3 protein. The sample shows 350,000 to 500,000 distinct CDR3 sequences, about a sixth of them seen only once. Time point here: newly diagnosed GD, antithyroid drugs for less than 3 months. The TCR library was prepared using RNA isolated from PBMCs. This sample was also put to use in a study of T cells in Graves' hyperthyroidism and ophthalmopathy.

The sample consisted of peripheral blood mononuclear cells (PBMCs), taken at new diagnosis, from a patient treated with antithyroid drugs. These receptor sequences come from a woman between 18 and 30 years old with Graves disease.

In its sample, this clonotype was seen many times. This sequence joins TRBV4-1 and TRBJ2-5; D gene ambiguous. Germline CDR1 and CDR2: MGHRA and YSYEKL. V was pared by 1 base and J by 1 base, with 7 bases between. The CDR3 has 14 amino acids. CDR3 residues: CASSQGWGQETQYF. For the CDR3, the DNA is TGCGCCAGCAGCCAAGGGTGGGGCCAAGAGACCCAGTACTTC.

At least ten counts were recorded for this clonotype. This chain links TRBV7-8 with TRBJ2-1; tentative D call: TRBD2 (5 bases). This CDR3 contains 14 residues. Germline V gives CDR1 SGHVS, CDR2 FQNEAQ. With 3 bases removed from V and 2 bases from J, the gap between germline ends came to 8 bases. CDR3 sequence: CASSFRGAYNEQFF. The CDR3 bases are TGTGCCAGCAGCTTTCGGGGAGCCTACAATGAGCAGTTCTTC. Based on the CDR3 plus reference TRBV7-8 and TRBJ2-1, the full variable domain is GAGVSQSPRYKVAKRGQDVALRCDPISGHVSLFWYQQALGQGPEFLTYFQNEAQLDKSGLPSDRFFAERPEGSVSTLKIQRTQQEDSAVYLCASSFRGAYNEQFFGPGTRLTVL.

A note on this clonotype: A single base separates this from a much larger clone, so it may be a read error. Here the CDR3 DNA reads TGTGCCAGCAGCTTCGGGACAGGGGGCGACTACGCTGAAGCTTTCTTT. It translates to CASSFGTGGDYAEAFF. J is TRBJ1-1 and V is TRBV7-3; TRBD1 matches at 12 bases. The junction had 8 bases not matched to a gene; V was cut back by 3 bases and J by 6 bases. In germline, CDR1 is SGHTA, CDR2 FQGTGA. The CDR3 is 16 amino acids.

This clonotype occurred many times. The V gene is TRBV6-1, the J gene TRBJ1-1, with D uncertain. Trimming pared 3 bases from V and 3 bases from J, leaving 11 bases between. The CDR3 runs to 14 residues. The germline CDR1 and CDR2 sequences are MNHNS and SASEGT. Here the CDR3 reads CASSDVWEDTEAFF. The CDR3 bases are TGTGCCAGCAGTGATGTTTGGGAAGACACTGAAGCTTTCTTT.

In nucleotides, the CDR3 is TGTGCCAGCAGAACGACAGGGTACACCGGGGAGCTGTTTTTT. Protein: CASRTTGYTGELFF. The genes are TRBV27 and TRBJ2-2; 7 bases line up with TRBD1. After removal of 6 bases from V and 3 bases from J, the junction contained 4 bases not matched to a gene. The CDR3 consists of 14 residues. Germline values: CDR1 MNHEY, CDR2 SMNVEV (reference sequence).

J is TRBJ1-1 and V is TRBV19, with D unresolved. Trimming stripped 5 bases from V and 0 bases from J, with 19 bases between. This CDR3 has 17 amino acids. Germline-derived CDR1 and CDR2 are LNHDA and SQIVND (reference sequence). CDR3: CASSVGRERSMNTEAFF. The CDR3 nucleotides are TGTGCCAGTAGTGTCGGACGGGAGAGGTCCATGAACACTGAAGCTTTCTTT.

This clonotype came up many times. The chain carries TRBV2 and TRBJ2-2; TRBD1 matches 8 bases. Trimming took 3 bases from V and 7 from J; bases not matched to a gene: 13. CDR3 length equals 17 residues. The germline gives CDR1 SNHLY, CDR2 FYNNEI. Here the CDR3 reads CASSDDYGQGGGGELFF. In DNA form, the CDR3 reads TGTGCCAGCAGTGACGATTACGGACAGGGCGGTGGCGGGGAGCTGTTTTTT.

The CDR3 bases are TGTGCCAGCAGCCAACGGGCAGGGCTGAACACTGAAGCTTTCTTT. This sequence encodes CASSQRAGLNTEAFF. The rearrangement joins TRBV14 to TRBJ1-1; possibly TRBD1 for D (5 bases). From germline, CDR1 is SGHDN and CDR2 FVKESK. CDR3 length: 15 amino acids. V was trimmed by 2 bases and J by 0 bases, leaving 10 bases between them.

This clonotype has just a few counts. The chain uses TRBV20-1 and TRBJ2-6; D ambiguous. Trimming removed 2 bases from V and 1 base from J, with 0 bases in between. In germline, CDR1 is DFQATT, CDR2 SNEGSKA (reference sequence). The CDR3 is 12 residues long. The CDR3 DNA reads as TGCAGTGCTAGATCTGGGGCCAACGTCCTGACTTTC. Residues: CSARSGANVLTF.

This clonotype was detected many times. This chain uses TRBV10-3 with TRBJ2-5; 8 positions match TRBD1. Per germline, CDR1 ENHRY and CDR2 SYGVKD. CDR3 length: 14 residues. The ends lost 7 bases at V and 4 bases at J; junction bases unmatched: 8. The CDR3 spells CAIKDDRGRETQYF. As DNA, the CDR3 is TGTGCCATCAAAGATGACAGGGGAAGAGAGACCCAGTACTTC.

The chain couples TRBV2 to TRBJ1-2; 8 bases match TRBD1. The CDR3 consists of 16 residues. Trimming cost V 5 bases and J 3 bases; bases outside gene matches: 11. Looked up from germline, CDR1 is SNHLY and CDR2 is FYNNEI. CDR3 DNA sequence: TGTGCCAGCAGTTCCCCAGGGGGCCCTGAGGACTATGGCTACACCTTC. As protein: CASSSPGGPEDYGYTF.